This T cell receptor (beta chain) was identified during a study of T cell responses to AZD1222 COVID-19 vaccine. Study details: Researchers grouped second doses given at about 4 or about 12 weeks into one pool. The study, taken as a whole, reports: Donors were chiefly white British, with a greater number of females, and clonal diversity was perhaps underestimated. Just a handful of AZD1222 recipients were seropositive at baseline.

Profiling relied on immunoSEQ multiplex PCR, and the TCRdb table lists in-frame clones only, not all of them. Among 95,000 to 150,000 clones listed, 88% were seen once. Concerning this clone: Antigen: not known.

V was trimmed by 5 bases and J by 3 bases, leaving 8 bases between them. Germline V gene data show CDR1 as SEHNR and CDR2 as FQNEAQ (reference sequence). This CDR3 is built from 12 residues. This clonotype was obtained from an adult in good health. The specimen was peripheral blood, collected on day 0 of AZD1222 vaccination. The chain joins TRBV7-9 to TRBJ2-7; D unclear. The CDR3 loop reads CASSPTGYEQYF. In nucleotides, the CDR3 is TGTGCCAGCAGCCCGACCGGCTACGAGCAGTACTTC.